This passage covers 32 T cell receptor beta chains from one sample sequenced in a study of T-cell reconstitution after alpha-beta-depleted transplantation in children (dated by TCRdb to the mid-2010s). Taken with the paper, the label for treatment or condition translates to: allogeneic hematopoietic cell transplantation with graft depleted of TCRalphabeta T cells and CD19 B cells. The library was generated by PCR. TCRdb shows the sequencer as Illumina HiSeq 2500. TCR libraries were prepared with molecular barcoding, using unique molecular identifiers to normalize TCRbeta repertoire quantification. TCRdb handled the public reads itself, with Q25 trimming in fastp and clone calling in MiXCR, and kept productive beta chains. Rows are combined by CDR3 protein, so each entry shows the most common genes and DNA. The sample table lists nearly 350,000 distinct CDR3 sequences, roughly 17% of them with a count of one. Of the sample, around 38% is held by the ten largest clones.

Sequencing was performed on PBMCs, mostly from graft donor cells, taken 360 days after TCRalphabeta/CD19-depleted stem cell transplant. These receptors were collected from a male patient aged 2 to 9 who had a stem cell transplant for acute lymphoblastic leukemia, so the T cells may come from the graft donor.

This clonotype was counted only a few times. The chain has TRBV24-1 and TRBJ2-1; 12 positions agree with TRBD1. The germline gives CDR1 KGHDR, CDR2 SFDVKD. The length of the CDR3 is 16 residues. The V and J ends lost 3 bases and 2 bases, in that order; junction bases with no gene match: 1. The CDR3 DNA reads as TGTGCCACCAGTGATGGGGACAGGGGGCCCTACAATGAGCAGTTCTTC. This codes for CATSDGDRGPYNEQFF.

This clonotype was counted at least ten times. The V gene is TRBV28, the J gene TRBJ1-4; a possible D gene is TRBD1 (6 bases). Trimming took off 2 bases at V and 7 bases at J, with 14 bases between the two ends. Per germline, CDR1 MDHEN and CDR2 SYDVKM. This CDR3 has 15 residues. As DNA, the CDR3 is TGTGCCAGCAGTTTAATGGGGGCCGGATTTGAAAAACTGTTTTTT. Its translation: CASSLMGAGFEKLFF.

V and J are TRBV2 and TRBJ2-2; no reliable D call. Trimming cost V 4 bases and J 6 bases, with 15 bases left between them. There are 15 residues in the CDR3. Germline V CDR1 and CDR2: SNHLY, FYNNEI. CDR3: CASSATLPHAGELFF. CDR3 DNA: TGTGCCAGCAGTGCGACCCTACCACACGCCGGGGAGCTGTTTTTT.

The chain recombines TRBV18 with TRBJ2-1; 9 bases map to TRBD1. The CDR3 extends over 16 amino acids. Germline V gene lookup returns CDR1 KGHSH and CDR2 LQKENI. The V gene end was trimmed by 2 bases and the J gene end by 6 bases; junction bases not matched to a gene: 8. This CDR3 reads CASSPGTGKGLNEQFF. The DNA for the CDR3 is TGTGCCAGCTCACCAGGGACAGGGAAGGGCCTCAATGAGCAGTTCTTC.

V is TRBV7-6 and J is TRBJ2-7; 8 nucleotides match TRBD2. CDR3 length equals 15 residues. Germline V gene sequence: CDR1 SGHVS, CDR2 FNYEAQ. V dropped 3 bases and J dropped 3; count of bases not matched to a gene: 7. The CDR3 region has the DNA TGTGCCAGCAGCTTGGGGCGGGAGGTAGGCTACGAGCAGTACTTC. It yields the protein CASSLGREVGYEQYF.

V gene TRBV7-6 combines with J gene TRBJ2-7, with 7 positions matching TRBD1. V trimming: 6 bases; J trimming: 5 bases; junction bases outside the gene matches: 4. Germline V gene lookup returns CDR1 SGHVS and CDR2 FNYEAQ. The CDR3 has 12 amino acids. The CDR3 spells CASSKTGNEQYF. CDR3 nucleotide sequence: TGTGCCAGCAGTAAGACAGGGAACGAGCAGTACTTC.

The chain joins TRBV15 to TRBJ1-3, with 8 bases identical to TRBD1. This CDR3 is 15 amino acids long. The germline V gene has CDR1 LNHNV and CDR2 YYDKDF (reference sequence). The V segment lost 1 base and the J segment 3 bases; nucleotides outside the gene matches: 2. The CDR3 is CATSRGQGYGNTIYF. DNA of the CDR3: TGTGCCACCAGCAGAGGACAGGGGTATGGAAACACCATATATTTT. Complete variable domain (other parts from reference TRBV15 and TRBJ1-3): DAMVIQNPRYQVTQFGKPVTLSCSQTLNHNVMYWYQQKSSQAPKLLFHYYDKDFNNEADTPDNFQSRRPNTSFCFLDIRSPGLGDTAMYLCATSRGQGYGNTIYFGEGSWLTVV.

This clonotype was seen a few times. The gene calls are TRBV29-1 and TRBJ2-5, with 12 bases aligning to TRBD2. V shed 0 bases, J shed 1 base, and the junction held 6 bases outside the gene matches. The length of the CDR3 is 17 residues. CDR1 is SQVTM, CDR2 ANQGSEA, per germline. The CDR3: CSVEDLAGGRGQETQYF. CDR3 nucleotide sequence: TGCAGCGTTGAAGACCTAGCGGGAGGGCGGGGCCAAGAGACCCAGTACTTC.

The chain has TRBV4-2 and TRBJ1-1; a possible D gene is TRBD1 (5 bases). V was trimmed by 0 bases and J by 3 bases, leaving 11 bases between them. Germline V gene lookup returns CDR1 LGHNA and CDR2 YNFKEQ. The length of the CDR3 is 15 residues. For the CDR3, the DNA is TGTGCCAGCAGCCAAGAGGGTCGGGGGTACACTGAAGCTTTCTTT. Residues: CASSQEGRGYTEAFF.

The gene calls are TRBV12-3 or TRBV12-4 and TRBJ2-3; 13 nucleotides line up with TRBD2. The CDR3 is made up of 15 amino acids. Trimming took 6 bases from V and 3 from J; bases not matched to a gene: 3. The CDR3, as DNA: TGTGCCAGCAGGCTGACTAGCGGGGGGACAGATACGCAGTATTTT. Translation: CASRLTSGGTDTQYF.

The chain carries TRBV20-1 and TRBJ2-5, with 14 bases that match TRBD2. V lost 4 bases to trimming and J lost 4 bases; unmatched junction nucleotides: 5. Germline CDR1 reads DFQATT; CDR2 reads SNEGSKA (reference sequence). This CDR3 spans 15 amino acids. DNA for the CDR3: TGCAGTGCTACGGGACTAGCGGGGGTAGCAGAGACCCAGTACTTC. Protein product: CSATGLAGVAETQYF.

The chain couples TRBV30 to TRBJ1-5; D ambiguous. CDR3 length: 15 residues. Germline CDR1 GTSNPN, CDR2 SVGIG (reference sequence). The germline V and J ends were trimmed by 1 base and 2 bases, with 12 bases remaining between them. CDR3 loop: CAWSAKDRGNQPQHF. The CDR3 bases are TGTGCCTGGAGTGCAAAGGACCGTGGCAATCAGCCCCAGCATTTT.

This chain uses TRBV5-5 with TRBJ1-2; D perhaps matches TRBD1 (5 bases). The germline V gene encodes CDR1 SGHKS and CDR2 YYEKEE (reference sequence). V lost 4 bases and J 5 bases, leaving 18 bases between the germline ends. This CDR3 comprises 15 residues. The CDR3 here is CASSAGLPGPYGYTF. The CDR3 coding sequence is TGTGCCAGCAGCGCGGGACTCCCAGGGCCTTATGGCTACACCTTC.

The rearrangement joins TRBV15 to TRBJ2-3, with D possibly being TRBD1 (5 bases). The germline gives CDR1 LNHNV, CDR2 YYDKDF (reference sequence). Trimming took off 0 bases at V and 1 base at J, with 17 bases between the two ends. The CDR3 length is 18 residues. This chain's CDR3 is CATSRDPPGRVGTDTQYF. The CDR3 nucleotides are TGTGCCACCAGCAGAGATCCCCCAGGCAGGGTGGGCACAGATACGCAGTATTTT.

V gene TRBV18 combines with J gene TRBJ2-4; 7 bases agree with TRBD2. Germline CDR1 and CDR2: KGHSH and LQKENI. With V trimmed by 3 bases and J by 8 bases, 16 bases remained unmatched. The CDR3 has 17 amino acids. CDR3 DNA: TGTGCCAGCTCACCTGTGGCGGGAGAGGAGTACCAAGACATTCAGTACTTC. Translated, it gives CASSPVAGEEYQDIQYF.

The chain joins TRBV5-1 to TRBJ2-1, with 7 nucleotides matching TRBD1. The CDR3 runs to 15 residues. Germline trimming cut 2 bases from V and 0 bases from J; bases unmatched to any gene: 2. Germline V gene lookup returns CDR1 SGHRS and CDR2 YFSETQ. The CDR3 DNA reads TGCGCCAGCAGCTTCCGGGACAGCTCCTACAATGAGCAGTTCTTC. Its protein product is CASSFRDSSYNEQFF. The full variable domain, completed using reference TRBV5-1 and TRBJ2-1, is KAGVTQTPRYLIKTRGQQVTLSCSPISGHRSVSWYQQTPGQGLQFLFEYFSETQRNKGNFPGRFSGRQFSNSRSEMNVSTLELGDSALYLCASSFRDSSYNEQFFGPGTRLTVL.

This clonotype has a count of ten or more. The chain uses TRBV12-3 or TRBV12-4 and TRBJ2-7; D is perhaps TRBD1 (5 bases). There are 12 residues in the CDR3. Deletions cut 6 bases from V and 3 bases from J, with 9 bases between. The DNA of the CDR3 is TGTGCCAGCAGCCCTCAGGGCTACGAGCAGTACTTC. Its protein product is CASSPQGYEQYF.

This clonotype was seen more than once but under ten times. V is TRBV20-1 and J is TRBJ2-7; 8 bases are a match to TRBD1. CDR1 is DFQATT and CDR2 is SNEGSKA in the germline V gene (reference sequence). CDR3 length: 14 residues. Trimming removed 1 base from V and 6 bases from J; junction bases left unmatched: 8. The chain's CDR3 is CSARGVPGGGEQYF. For the CDR3, the DNA is TGCAGTGCTAGAGGGGTCCCAGGGGGCGGCGAGCAGTACTTC.

The rearrangement links TRBV2 to TRBJ2-5; 10 nucleotides line up with TRBD1. V gave up 11 bases and J gave up 1 base; unmatched junction bases: 22. Germline V gene sequence: CDR1 SNHLY, CDR2 FYNNEI. The CDR3 spans 19 residues. For the CDR3, the DNA is TGTGCCGCAGCCGGGGGACAGGGGCCGCGATGGGGGACCCAAGAGACCCAGTACTTC. Encoded protein: CAAAGGQGPRWGTQETQYF.

This clonotype was counted at least ten times. The chain is built from TRBV4-2 and TRBJ2-2; D remains unclear. With 6 bases removed from V and 0 bases from J, the gap between germline ends came to 11 bases. CDR3 length: 15 residues. Looked up from germline, CDR1 is LGHNA and CDR2 is YNFKEQ. CDR3 bases: TGTGCCAGCAGTTTGACGGCTGCGAACACCGGGGAGCTGTTTTTT. It specifies CASSLTAANTGELFF.

The chain carries TRBV12-3 or TRBV12-4 and TRBJ2-5; weak D call: TRBD1 (6 bases). V gave up 1 base and J gave up 5 bases, with 11 bases separating them. There are 14 residues in the CDR3. This CDR3 is CASSLGWGHETQYF. In DNA form, the CDR3 reads TGTGCCAGCAGTTTAGGTTGGGGGCATGAGACCCAGTACTTC.

This clonotype has a handful of counts. This chain joins TRBV5-1 and TRBJ2-3, with TRBD1 identical over 9 bases. The CDR3 is made up of 16 amino acids. The V gene end was trimmed by 4 bases and the J gene end by 4 bases; junction bases not matched to a gene: 10. Germline loops: CDR1 SGHRS, CDR2 YFSETQ. This CDR3 is CASSPGTGLKPDTQYF. CDR3 in DNA: TGCGCCAGCAGCCCTGGGACAGGGTTGAAACCAGATACGCAGTATTTT.

The chain combines TRBV7-6 with TRBJ1-1, with D possibly being TRBD1 (6 bases). V was trimmed by 2 bases and J by 4 bases, leaving 11 bases between them. The CDR3 is 14 residues long. Germline V CDR1 and CDR2: SGHVS, FNYEAQ. The CDR3 DNA reads TGTGCCAGCAGCTTAAAAGAACAGGGCACTGAAGCTTTCTTT. Encoded protein: CASSLKEQGTEAFF.

This clonotype was observed a handful of times. The V gene is TRBV4-2, the J gene TRBJ2-2; D is tentatively TRBD1 or TRBD2 (6 bases each). Germline lookup yields CDR1 LGHNA and CDR2 YNFKEQ. V dropped 0 bases and J dropped 4 bases, with 18 bases sitting between them. The CDR3 has 18 amino acids. CDR3 in amino acids: CASSQEKIGGSLTGELFF. CDR3 nucleotide sequence: TGTGCCAGCAGCCAAGAAAAAATCGGGGGCTCGCTCACCGGGGAGCTGTTTTTT.

V and J are TRBV7-9 and TRBJ1-4; D call uncertain. From germline, CDR1 is SEHNR and CDR2 FQNEAQ (reference sequence). The V end was cut by 4 bases, the J end by 4 bases, with 16 bases between. CDR3 length equals 16 residues. The CDR3 bases are TGTGCCAGCAGCTACGCGATGAGCGATCATAATGAAAAACTGTTTTTT. As protein: CASSYAMSDHNEKLFF.

This clonotype came up a few times. V and J are TRBV4-3 and TRBJ2-5, with D perhaps assigned TRBD1 or TRBD2 (5 bases each). The CDR3 is 14 residues long. V shed 2 bases and J shed 5 bases, with 12 bases lying between them. Germline lookup yields CDR1 LGHNA and CDR2 YSLEER. DNA of the CDR3: TGCGCCAGCAGCCAAAGGACTTGGGGGGAGACCCAGTACTTC. Its protein product is CASSQRTWGETQYF.

This clonotype occurred a few times. The J gene is TRBJ2-3, the V gene TRBV6-4; the match to TRBD2 covers 7 bases. The CDR3 has 14 residues. Germline CDR1 and CDR2: MRHNA and SNTAGT. The V and J ends lost 6 bases and 1 base, in that order; junction bases with no gene match: 4. CDR3 nucleotides: TGTGCCAGCAGCCGGGACTACGGCACAGATACGCAGTATTTT. It translates to CASSRDYGTDTQYF.

This clonotype has a handful of counts. The genes are TRBV20-1 and TRBJ2-3; TRBD2 aligns across 13 bases. CDR3 length: 15 residues. The ends lost 5 bases at V and 4 bases at J; junction bases unmatched: 6. The germline gives CDR1 DFQATT, CDR2 SNEGSKA (reference sequence). The CDR3 bases are TGCAGTGCTTTACTAGCGGGAGGGCCGCCAGATACGCAGTATTTT. The encoded protein is CSALLAGGPPDTQYF.

The gene calls are TRBV27 and TRBJ1-2, with TRBD1 matching over 7 bases. Germline lookup yields CDR1 MNHEY and CDR2 SMNVEV (reference sequence). The CDR3 has 14 residues. The trim removed 2 bases at V and 4 bases at J, leaving 4 bases unmatched. The CDR3 DNA sequence: TGTGCCAGCAGTTTACGGACAGGCCTCTATGGCTACACCTTC. It translates to CASSLRTGLYGYTF.

This chain uses TRBV5-1 with TRBJ2-3; 9 nucleotides align to TRBD2. The CDR3 spans 16 residues. In germline, CDR1 is SGHRS, CDR2 YFSETQ. The junction had 10 bases not matched to a gene; V was cut back by 3 bases and J by 5 bases. The CDR3 DNA sequence: TGCGCCAGCAGCTCAATAGCGGGAGCGGGTGGAGATACGCAGTATTTT. It codes for CASSSIAGAGGDTQYF. The full variable domain, completed using reference TRBV5-1 and TRBJ2-3, is KAGVTQTPRYLIKTRGQQVTLSCSPISGHRSVSWYQQTPGQGLQFLFEYFSETQRNKGNFPGRFSGRQFSNSRSEMNVSTLELGDSALYLCASSSIAGAGGDTQYFGPGTRLTVL.

The V gene is TRBV19, the J gene TRBJ2-7; maybe TRBD1 (6 bases). The CDR3 spans 14 residues. Germline CDR1 LNHDA, CDR2 SQIVND (reference sequence). The V end lost 6 bases, the J end lost 2 bases, and 14 bases lay between the germline ends. CDR3 in amino acids: CASREQGETYEQYF. CDR3 nucleotides: TGTGCCAGTAGGGAACAGGGCGAGACCTACGAGCAGTACTTC.

V and J are TRBV27 and TRBJ2-5; D uncertain. The CDR3 is 15 residues long. V gave up 6 bases and J gave up 2 bases, with 16 bases separating them. Germline values: CDR1 MNHEY, CDR2 SMNVEV (reference sequence). CDR3 DNA sequence: TGTGCCAGCAGACGGCGGCTAGGGATTCAAGAGACCCAGTACTTC. Protein sequence: CASRRRLGIQETQYF.